Shown below are 21 T cell receptor beta chains from a single sample sequenced in a study of technical replicates of blood from several donors. Repertoires were generated with immunoSEQ multiplex PCR, while TCRdb's copy carries only in-frame clones and drops some. The table has about 79,000 clones, approximately 94% seen once; the top ten hold about 0.26%. Sequencing input: T cells isolated from PBMCs. The receptors stem from a human donor in good health.

The table lists this clone with a count of one. CDR3 coding DNA: TGCGCCAGCGCAGCCGGGACTAGCGGAATCTACGAGCAGTACTTC. It specifies CASAAGTSGIYEQYF. The chain has TRBV5-1 and TRBJ2-7; 11 nucleotides match TRBD2. From germline, CDR1 is SGHRS and CDR2 YFSETQ. Trimming at V came to 7 bases and at J to 3 bases, leaving 9 bases not matched to a gene. This CDR3 is 15 amino acids long. Drawing the rest from reference TRBV5-1 and TRBJ2-7, the complete variable domain is KAGVTQTPRYLIKTRGQQVTLSCSPISGHRSVSWYQQTPGQGLQFLFEYFSETQRNKGNFPGRFSGRQFSNSRSEMNVSTLELGDSALYLCASAAGTSGIYEQYFGPGTRLTVT.

The gene calls are TRBV6-1 and TRBJ1-2; D remains ambiguous. This CDR3 comprises 14 residues. The germline V gene has CDR1 MNHNS and CDR2 SASEGT. V lost 9 bases, J lost 2 bases, and 16 bases lay in between. CDR3 nucleotide sequence: TGTGCCAGTACTGTTGGCCGAGGAAACTATGGCTACACCTTC. This translates into CASTVGRGNYGYTF.

The chain recombines TRBV7-9 with TRBJ2-1; 8 bases agree with TRBD2. The trim removed 5 bases at V and 6 bases at J, leaving 18 bases unmatched. CDR1 and CDR2 from the germline V gene are SEHNR and FQNEAQ (reference sequence). The CDR3 consists of 18 residues. CDR3 sequence reads: CASSGRTSKSHRANEQFF. The CDR3 DNA follows: TGTGCCAGCAGCGGAAGGACTAGCAAATCCCATAGGGCCAATGAGCAGTTCTTC.

This clone was observed once. The chain recombines TRBV20-1 with TRBJ2-3; perhaps TRBD1 as D (5 bases). This CDR3 comprises 11 residues. Germline lookup yields CDR1 DFQATT and CDR2 SNEGSKA (reference sequence). Trimming cost V 7 bases and J 6 bases, with 11 bases left between them. The CDR3 DNA sequence: TGCAGTGGAATAAGGGGCGATACGCAGTATTTT. Its translation: CSGIRGDTQYF.

This chain links TRBV6-5 with TRBJ2-7; tentatively, D is TRBD2 (6 bases). The CDR3 runs 15 residues. V was cut by 5 bases and J by 1 base, with 15 bases left in between. Per germline, CDR1 MNHEY and CDR2 SVGAGI. The CDR3 nucleotides are TGTGCCAGCAGTGCTGAGACCGGGGGTTCCTACGAGCAGTACTTC. It codes for CASSAETGGSYEQYF.

V is TRBV5-3 and J is TRBJ1-2, with 11 bases lining up with TRBD1. TRBV5-3 is an ORF for which the function is uncertain. Trimming removed 5 bases from V and 4 bases from J; junction bases left unmatched: 13. The CDR3 is 17 amino acids. CDR3 amino acids: CARSSGQGAPLFYGYTF. CDR3 DNA sequence: TGTGCCAGAAGTTCAGGACAGGGGGCGCCTTTATTCTATGGCTACACCTTC.

The chain employs TRBV27 and TRBJ2-7; D unresolved. The CDR3 length is 13 residues. Germline V gene sequence: CDR1 MNHEY, CDR2 SMNVEV (reference sequence). Trimming left V 0 bases short and J 6 bases short, with 9 bases between. For the CDR3, the DNA is TGTGCCAGCAGTTTATCGCGCTTCGGCGAGCAGTACTTC. Protein: CASSLSRFGEQYF.

V usage is TRBV9 and J usage is TRBJ2-1; 12 nucleotides align to TRBD1. CDR1 is SGDLS, CDR2 YYNGEE, per germline. The CDR3 is 15 residues long. With 3 bases clipped from V and 9 bases from J, the junction kept 7 bases outside the gene matches. The CDR3 sequence: CASSGEGQGASEQFF. Here the CDR3 DNA reads TGTGCCAGCAGCGGAGAGGGACAGGGGGCGAGTGAGCAGTTCTTC.

The chain employs TRBV7-6 and TRBJ2-1; 15 nucleotides align to TRBD2. After removal of 1 base from V and 3 bases from J, the junction contained 13 bases not matched to a gene. The CDR3 has 21 residues. The V gene's germline CDR1 is SGHVS and CDR2 FNYEAQ. In DNA, the CDR3 is TGTGCCAGCAGCTTAGGGGGCGTGGGACTAGCGGGAGGTCTCTACTACAATGAGCAGTTCTTC. Protein product: CASSLGGVGLAGGLYYNEQFF.

This chain uses TRBV28 with TRBJ2-7, with TRBD1 as a possible D gene (5 bases). The CDR3 loop spans 14 amino acids. Germline V gene lookup returns CDR1 MDHEN and CDR2 SYDVKM. V was clipped by 3 bases and J by 1 base, with 10 bases between them. The CDR3 coding sequence is TGTGCCAGCAGTTTCCTAGACAGTTCCTACGAGCAGTACTTC. Its protein product is CASSFLDSSYEQYF.

The chain couples TRBV7-9 to TRBJ1-2, with 10 bases lining up with TRBD1. The CDR3 extends over 13 amino acids. Losses at the gene ends were 3 bases for V and 10 bases for J; bases not matched to a gene: 5. Germline V gene lookup returns CDR1 SEHNR and CDR2 FQNEAQ (reference sequence). CDR3 DNA sequence: TGTGCCAGCAGCTTGGGACAGGGGATACACTACACCTTC. Translation: CASSLGQGIHYTF.

This chain uses TRBV9 with TRBJ2-1, with TRBD2 matching over 9 bases. Germline loops: CDR1 SGDLS, CDR2 YYNGEE. The CDR3 totals 15 residues. The V segment lost 0 bases and the J segment 3 bases; nucleotides outside the gene matches: 1. CDR3 coding DNA: TGTGCCAGCAGCGTAGGACTAGCGGACTACAATGAGCAGTTCTTC. Translated, it gives CASSVGLADYNEQFF.

This chain joins TRBV19 and TRBJ2-1; 11 bases map to TRBD2. V lost 5 bases and J lost 9; bases outside the gene matches: 6. The CDR3 covers 14 residues. Germline CDR1 and CDR2: LNHDA and SQIVND (reference sequence). CDR3 amino acids: CASSPSGLAAEQFF. The CDR3, as DNA: TGTGCCAGTAGTCCCTCGGGACTAGCGGCTGAGCAGTTCTTC.

The count of this clone is one. The chain carries TRBV7-2 and TRBJ2-5, with 8 bases identical to TRBD1. J was trimmed by 3 bases and V by 4 bases; bases with no gene match: 4. This CDR3 region has 14 residues. Germline V gives CDR1 SGHTA, CDR2 FQGNSA. The CDR3 region has the DNA TGTGCCAGCAGCTCTAACAGGGGGAAAGAGACCCAGTACTTC. Protein sequence: CASSSNRGKETQYF.

This chain joins TRBV11-2 and TRBJ1-3; 11 bases map to TRBD1. J gave up 2 bases and V 3 bases, and 6 bases lay outside the gene matches. Germline values: CDR1 SGHAT, CDR2 FQNNGV. The CDR3 extends over 17 amino acids. CDR3 residues: CASSFMDRGPTGNTIYF. CDR3 bases: TGTGCCAGCAGCTTTATGGACAGGGGGCCAACTGGAAACACCATATATTTT.

The V call is TRBV28, the J call TRBJ2-1, with D possibly being TRBD2 (6 bases). The CDR3 is 16 residues long. CDR1 MDHEN and CDR2 SYDVKM come from the germline V gene. V was shortened by 1 base and J by 7 bases, with 17 bases between the two germline ends. CDR3 protein: CASSLFGGGKMNEQFF. CDR3 nucleotides: TGTGCCAGCAGTTTATTCGGAGGAGGGAAAATGAATGAGCAGTTCTTC.

The chain links TRBV19 to TRBJ1-1, with D perhaps TRBD1 (5 bases). The CDR3 sequence is 13 residues long. Germline lookup yields CDR1 LNHDA and CDR2 SQIVND (reference sequence). With 6 bases removed from V and 2 bases from J, the gap between germline ends came to 10 bases. The CDR3: CASSTTDNTEAFF. As DNA, the CDR3 is TGTGCCAGTAGCACGACAGATAACACTGAAGCTTTCTTT.

The chain recombines TRBV25-1 with TRBJ1-1, with 9 bases lining up with TRBD1. Germline loops: CDR1 MGHDK, CDR2 SYGVNS. Germline trimming cut 6 bases from V and 4 bases from J; bases unmatched to any gene: 9. The length of the CDR3 is 15 residues. This chain's CDR3 is CASRVRQGDFTEAFF. The CDR3 bases are TGTGCCAGCAGGGTTCGACAGGGGGATTTCACTGAAGCTTTCTTT.

This clone was recorded only once. This sequence joins TRBV5-4 and TRBJ2-7, with 8 bases identical to TRBD1. Germline lookup yields CDR1 SGHNT and CDR2 YYREEE (reference sequence). Trimming took 7 bases from V and 4 from J; bases not matched to a gene: 1. There are 11 residues in the CDR3. The CDR3 is CASGQGYEQYF. In nucleotides, the CDR3 is TGTGCCAGCGGACAGGGTTACGAGCAGTACTTC. Complete variable domain (other parts from reference TRBV5-4 and TRBJ2-7): ETGVTQSPTHLIKTRGQQVTLRCSSQSGHNTVSWYQQALGQGPQFIFQYYREEENGRGNFPPRFSGLQFPNYSSELNVNALELDDSALYLCASGQGYEQYFGPGTRLTVT.

J is TRBJ2-2 and V is TRBV2; no firm D call. V was trimmed by 8 bases and J by 6 bases, leaving 10 bases between them. CDR3 size: 12 residues. Germline V gene sequence: CDR1 SNHLY, CDR2 FYNNEI. The CDR3 region is CASDKMAGELFF. For the CDR3, the DNA is TGTGCCAGCGACAAGATGGCCGGGGAGCTGTTTTTT.

The chain links TRBV6-6 to TRBJ1-4, with TRBD1 as a possible D gene (6 bases). CDR1 and CDR2 (germline): MNHNY, SVGAGI (reference sequence). V lost 2 bases and J lost 7, with 11 bases in between. CDR3 size: 14 residues. CDR3 nucleotide sequence: TGTGCCAGCAGTTACGGGGGCAGTGCTGAAAAACTGTTTTTT. As protein: CASSYGGSAEKLFF.